These 4 T cell receptor beta chains came from one sample sequenced in a study of blood T cells in healthy people across ages. Next came a second PCR, run for about 6 to 12 cycles, which used a sample-barcoded 5' primer along with a J-beta primer mix. TCRdb redid the calling of the 5' RACE reads with MiXCR, one entry per CDR3 protein. The table includes about 650,000 distinct CDR3 sequences, less than 40% detected once. The sequencing sample was made of blood. Every receptor here comes from a woman of 80 years or more in good health.

This clonotype was detected only a few times. The chain combines TRBV20-1 with TRBJ2-7; 7 bases match TRBD1. Judging by the DNA end, TRBJ2-5 fits better; the J call may be wrong. CDR3 length: 14 amino acids. Germline V gene lookup returns CDR1 DFQATT and CDR2 SNEGSKA (reference sequence). The CDR3 region is CSAKYPGQMETQYF. CDR3 DNA sequence: TGCAGTGCCAAATATCCGGGACAGATGGAGACCCAGTACTTC.

The sample holds a few counts of this clonotype. J is TRBJ1-1 and V is TRBV28; 8 nucleotides align to TRBD1. The length of the CDR3 is 16 residues. In germline, CDR1 is MDHEN, CDR2 SYDVKM. The V segment lost 6 bases and the J segment 4 bases; nucleotides outside the gene matches: 13. The CDR3 DNA reads TGTGCCAGCAGGCCCCAACCTCAGGGGGCAAGCACTGAAGCTTTCTTT. It codes for CASRPQPQGASTEAFF.

This clonotype was recorded at least ten times. The chain employs TRBV19 and TRBJ2-3, with D uncertain. The CDR3 sequence is 11 residues long. V was clipped by 9 bases and J by 3 bases, with 7 bases between them. Germline-derived CDR1 and CDR2 are LNHDA and SQIVND (reference sequence). The CDR3 DNA follows: TGTGCCAGCAGCATTACAGATACGCAGTATTTT. This codes for CASSITDTQYF.

The rearrangement uses TRBV20-1 and TRBJ1-1; 9 bases agree with TRBD1. The V segment lost 2 bases and the J segment 5 bases; nucleotides outside the gene matches: 6. CDR1 and CDR2 (germline): DFQATT, SNEGSKA (reference sequence). The CDR3 length is 14 residues. The DNA of the CDR3 is TGCAGTGCTAGAAGTCCGACAGGGGGGACTGAAGCTTTCTTT. Translation: CSARSPTGGTEAFF.